This is a list of T cell receptor beta chains from one sample in a study of blood T cell repertoires in COVID-19. The table came from immunoSEQ multiplex PCR; TCRdb's copy has only in-frame clones and leaves some out. The sample lists fewer than 200,000 clones; about 91% were seen once. The sample was peripheral blood. These receptors all stem from a woman in her 50s with acute or convalescent COVID-19. The CDR3 runs from the conserved cysteine through the conserved F or W. The D gene is left open where the match is weak. Clone size is stated in some rows and not others, as once, few, many or a class when expanded.

D gene: TRBD1
clone size: -
V gene: TRBV19
J gene: TRBJ2-3
CDR3 protein: CASRDRTGGPDTQYF
CDR3 DNA: TGTGCCAGTAGGGATCGGACAGGGGGACCAGATACGCAGTATTTT

D gene: TRBD2
clone size: -
V gene: TRBV18
J gene: TRBJ2-7
CDR3 protein: CASSPPGTSGRLYF
CDR3 DNA: TGTGCCAGCTCACCCCCCGGGACTAGCGGGAGATTGTACTTC

D gene: TRBD2
clone size: -
V gene: TRBV5-6
J gene: TRBJ2-1
CDR3 protein: CASSYPGLAGSYNEQFF
CDR3 DNA: TGTGCCAGCAGCTACCCAGGACTAGCGGGTTCCTACAATGAGCAGTTCTTC

D gene: TRBD1
clone size: -
V gene: TRBV19
J gene: TRBJ1-2
CDR3 protein: CASLPTGTGGRRVYGYTF
CDR3 DNA: TGTGCCAGCCTCCCCACCGGGACAGGTGGGCGGAGGGTCTATGGCTACACCTTC

D gene: TRBD1
clone size: -
V gene: TRBV6-5
J gene: TRBJ2-7
CDR3 protein: CASSYAGQGIYEQYF
CDR3 DNA: TGTGCCAGCAGTTACGCGGGACAGGGCATCTACGAGCAGTACTTC

D gene: -
clone size: -
V gene: TRBV3-1/TRBV3-2
J gene: TRBJ1-6
CDR3 protein: CASSLTGTRYNSPLHF
CDR3 DNA: TGTGCCAGCAGCCTTACCGGGACAAGATATAATTCACCCCTCCACTTT

D gene: TRBD2
clone size: -
V gene: TRBV4-3
J gene: TRBJ2-3
CDR3 protein: CASSQDKREGTDTQYF
CDR3 DNA: TGCGCCAGCAGCCAAGATAAACGGGAGGGCACAGATACGCAGTATTTT

D gene: -
clone size: -
V gene: TRBV7-2
J gene: TRBJ2-7
CDR3 protein: CASSFRAGSYEQYF
CDR3 DNA: TGTGCCAGCAGCTTTCGGGCGGGCTCCTACGAGCAGTACTTC

D gene: -
clone size: -
V gene: TRBV27
J gene: TRBJ1-1
CDR3 protein: CASSLSGAAEAFF
CDR3 DNA: TGTGCCAGCAGTTTATCAGGGGCCGCTGAAGCTTTCTTT

D gene: TRBD1
clone size: -
V gene: TRBV13
J gene: TRBJ1-4
CDR3 protein: CASSPGTGDGEKLFF
CDR3 DNA: TGTGCCAGCAGCCCCGGGACAGGGGATGGCGAAAAACTGTTTTTT

D gene: -
clone size: -
V gene: TRBV6-1
J gene: TRBJ2-3
CDR3 protein: CASSEWNLSWGESTDTQYF
CDR3 DNA: TGTGCCAGCAGTGAATGGAACCTCTCATGGGGGGAGAGCACAGATACGCAGTATTTT

D gene: TRBD2
clone size: -
V gene: TRBV20-1
J gene: TRBJ2-2
CDR3 protein: CSASFPGGGTGELFF
CDR3 DNA: TGCAGTGCTAGTTTCCCGGGAGGGGGCACCGGGGAGCTGTTTTTT

D gene: TRBD1
clone size: once
V gene: TRBV7-8
J gene: TRBJ1-6
CDR3 protein: CASGLGTGYNSPLHF
CDR3 DNA: TGTGCCAGCGGCCTGGGGACAGGATATAATTCACCCCTCCACTTT

D gene: -
clone size: -
V gene: TRBV19
J gene: TRBJ1-3
CDR3 protein: CASLAGAAGNTIYF
CDR3 DNA: TGTGCCAGTTTGGCGGGGGCTGCTGGAAACACCATATATTTT

D gene: -
clone size: -
V gene: TRBV13
J gene: TRBJ1-2
CDR3 protein: CASSLRGMNYGYTF
CDR3 DNA: TGTGCCAGCAGCTTGAGAGGGATGAACTATGGCTACACCTTC

D gene: TRBD1
clone size: -
V gene: TRBV24-1
J gene: TRBJ1-5
CDR3 protein: CATSDPTQGAGGQPQHF
CDR3 DNA: TGTGCCACCAGTGACCCGACACAGGGGGCAGGAGGTCAGCCCCAGCATTTT

D gene: -
clone size: -
V gene: TRBV12-3/TRBV12-4
J gene: TRBJ1-2
CDR3 protein: CASSLLTDYGYTF
CDR3 DNA: TGTGCCAGCAGTTTACTCACAGACTATGGCTACACCTTC

D gene: TRBD1
clone size: -
V gene: TRBV19
J gene: TRBJ2-7
CDR3 protein: CASSIDIQTGGFFRYEQYF
CDR3 DNA: TGTGCCAGTAGTATAGATATACAGACAGGGGGATTCTTTCGCTACGAGCAGTACTTC

D gene: -
clone size: -
V gene: TRBV5-1
J gene: TRBJ1-2
CDR3 protein: CASSSPDSYGYTF
CDR3 DNA: TGCGCCAGCAGCTCCCCAGACAGCTATGGCTACACCTTC

D gene: -
clone size: once
V gene: TRBV6-5
J gene: TRBJ1-3
CDR3 protein: CASGNRGNTIYF
CDR3 DNA: TGTGCCAGCGGGAACAGGGGAAACACCATATATTTT

D gene: -
clone size: -
V gene: TRBV4-1
J gene: TRBJ1-1
CDR3 protein: CASSQEAEDTEAFF
CDR3 DNA: TGCGCCAGCAGCCAAGAAGCAGAGGACACTGAAGCTTTCTTT

D gene: -
clone size: few
V gene: TRBV7-9
J gene: TRBJ2-7
CDR3 protein: CASSLSRQGLRQYF
CDR3 DNA: TGTGCCAGCAGCTTAAGTCGTCAGGGTCTGCGGCAGTACTTC

D gene: -
clone size: -
V gene: TRBV7-2
J gene: TRBJ2-7
CDR3 protein: CASSPGDLSYEQYF
CDR3 DNA: TGTGCCAGCAGCCCTGGGGACTTGTCCTACGAGCAGTACTTC

D gene: -
clone size: -
V gene: TRBV6-1
J gene: TRBJ1-1
CDR3 protein: CASSPYGGSGAEAFF
CDR3 DNA: TGTGCCAGCAGTCCCTACGGGGGAAGTGGCGCTGAAGCTTTCTTT

D gene: -
clone size: once
V gene: TRBV4-2
J gene: TRBJ2-1
CDR3 protein: CASSQEDSNLYNEQFF
CDR3 DNA: TGTGCCAGCAGCCAAGAGGACAGCAATCTTTACAATGAGCAGTTCTTC

D gene: TRBD1
clone size: -
V gene: TRBV28
J gene: TRBJ1-5
CDR3 protein: CASRTGFGQPQHF
CDR3 DNA: TGTGCCAGCAGGACAGGGTTCGGTCAGCCCCAGCATTTT